The present T cell receptor (beta chain) was sequenced within a study of blood T cell repertoires in COVID-19. The assay was immunoSEQ multiplex PCR, and TCRdb's table has in-frame clones only and misses some. The repertoire holds roughly 120,000 clones, with 92% as singletons. Sequencing was performed on peripheral blood. The receptors come from a man aged 50 to 59 with COVID-19, enrolled during active disease.

V usage is TRBV7-3 and J usage is TRBJ2-6; 7 bases map to TRBD2. This CDR3 has 17 amino acids. Germline loops: CDR1 SGHTA, CDR2 FQGTGA. The J segment lost 1 base and the V segment lost 5 bases, leaving 8 bases of the junction unmatched. The CDR3 sequence: CASSPGGGISGANVLTF. CDR3 in DNA: TGTGCCAGCAGCCCGGGGGGTGGAATTTCTGGGGCCAACGTCCTGACTTTC.